This is a list of T cell receptor beta chains from one sample in a study of blood T cell repertoires in COVID-19. Libraries were prepared by immunoSEQ multiplex PCR; TCRdb keeps only in-frame clonotypes and omits some of them. The repertoire holds more than 200,000 clones, with 85% to 90% as singletons. Specimen: PBMCs or T cells enriched from blood (not recorded which). Receptor source: a woman aged 50 to 60 who had recovered from COVID-19. Both conserved end residues are part of each CDR3. D genes are given only for firm matches. Not every row has a clone size; where given, it reads once, few, many or a size class.

>TRBV6-1|.|TRBJ2-7|.
TGTGCCAGCAGTGAAGGACAGTACTACGAGCAGTACTTC
CASSEGQYYEQYF
>TRBV11-2|.|TRBJ2-1|.
TGTGCCAGCAGCTTAGACGGGATCTACAATGAGCAGTTCTTC
CASSLDGIYNEQFF
>TRBV11-3|.|TRBJ2-3|.
TGTGCCAGCAGCTTTCCAGGGACAGATACGCAGTATTTT
CASSFPGTDTQYF
>TRBV4-3|.|TRBJ2-1|TRBD2
TGCGCCAGCAGCCAGGATGGGACTAGCGGGAGTGAGGGTGAGCAGTTCTTC
CASSQDGTSGSEGEQFF
>TRBV12-3/TRBV12-4|.|TRBJ1-2|.
TGTGCCAGCAGCCAAAACACAGCTTATGGCTACACCTTC
CASSQNTAYGYTF
>TRBV4-3|.|TRBJ1-4|TRBD1
TGCGCCAGCAGCCAAGACCGACAGGGGAATGAAAAACTGTTTTTT
CASSQDRQGNEKLFF
>TRBV28|.|TRBJ1-2|.
TGTGCCAGCAGTTTTTCAGGTTTTGACTATGGCTACACCTTC
CASSFSGFDYGYTF
>TRBV11-2|once|TRBJ2-5|.
TGTGCCAGCAGCTTAGCGGAGACCCAGTACTTC
CASSLAETQYF
>TRBV28|.|TRBJ2-1|TRBD2
TGTGCCAGCAGTTTATCCGCGGGAGGGCGCAATGAGCAGTTCTTC
CASSLSAGGRNEQFF
>TRBV5-1|.|TRBJ2-7|TRBD1
TGCGCCAGCAGCTTAGATACAGGGGTGGAGGAGCAGTACTTC
CASSLDTGVEEQYF
>TRBV6-2/TRBV6-3|.|TRBJ2-3|TRBD2
TGTGCCAGCAGTTATCTAGCGGGAGGGATCGCGACAGATACGCAGTATTTT
CASSYLAGGIATDTQYF
>TRBV7-2|.|TRBJ2-1|.
TGTGCCAGCAGCCGGACTATTTTCAATGAGCAGTTCTTC
CASSRTIFNEQFF
>TRBV7-3|once|TRBJ2-5|.
TGTGCCAGCAGCTTAAAACAGCCCCGGACACCTCCCCAAGAGACCCAGTACTTC
CASSLKQPRTPPQETQYF
>TRBV4-3|.|TRBJ2-1|.
TGCGCCAGCAGCCAAGATAGGACCTTTAGCGACGAGCAGTTCTTC
CASSQDRTFSDEQFF
>TRBV5-1|.|TRBJ2-5|.
TGCGCCAGCAGCTTGGGGCAGGGCCAAGAGACCCAGTACTTC
CASSLGQGQETQYF
>TRBV2|.|TRBJ2-4|TRBD2
TGTGCCAGCAGTGACTGGACTAGCGGAGGGGGAAACATTCAGTACTTC
CASSDWTSGGGNIQYF